The clone carrying this TCR beta chain was seen many times. The antigen is not known. The sample is drawn from a study of T-cell reconstitution after alpha-beta-depleted transplantation in children. Study-wide results and caveats: Reportedly, alpha-beta T cells present about two months post-transplant originated from several hundred expanded clones of graft origin. After one year, T-cell counts and TCRbeta diversity mostly came from new T cells. TCRbeta diversity was high at day 60 in some patients (a result of surviving recipient T cells and thymic progenitors).

Unique molecular identifiers were incorporated when the TCRbeta library was constructed. MiXCR, applied by TCRdb to the PCR reads, yields one record per CDR3 protein. Altogether some 550,000 distinct CDR3 sequences are present, about 23% being singletons, with the ten largest covering 13% to 15%. Germline V lookup: CDR1 LGHNT, CDR2 FRNRAP. The CDR3 runs 16 residues. The V gene end was trimmed by 1 base and the J gene end by 2 bases; junction bases not matched to a gene: 2. This sample comprised PBMCs, mostly from graft donor cells, obtained 360 days after TCRalphabeta/CD19-depleted stem cell transplant. V gene TRBV12-5 combines with J gene TRBJ2-3; TRBD2 aligns across 11 bases. The receptor was derived from a boy in the first two years of life who had a stem cell transplant for acute myeloid leukemia, so the T cells may come from the graft donor. In nucleotides, the CDR3 is TGTGCTAGTGGTTTGGGACTAGCGGGGTCCACAGATACGCAGTATTTT. Protein product: CASGLGLAGSTDTQYF. Complete variable domain (other parts from reference TRBV12-5 and TRBJ2-3): DARVTQTPRHKVTEMGQEVTMRCQPILGHNTVFWYRQTMMQGLELLAYFRNRAPLDDSGMPKDRFSAEMPDATLATLKIQPSEPRDSAVYFCASGLGLAGSTDTQYFGPGTRLTVL.